This T cell receptor beta chain came from a study of OX40 agonist ivuxolimab in advanced cancers. Study information: As their treatment, patients were administered ivuxolimab, an agonistic anti-OX40 (CD134) antibody. Enrolled patients in dose escalation had cancers that were hepatocellular carcinoma, melanoma, renal cell or head and neck cancer. Those enrolled were 82.7% male, with a mean age of roughly 62 years and ages from roughly 20 to 90.

The study, taken as a whole, reports: In the 0.1 to 3.0 mg/kg range, CD4+ and CD8+ blood T cells had expanded clonally by week 6.

Trimming took 0 bases from V and 7 from J, leaving 13 bases between them. The CDR3 length is 15 residues. Germline values: CDR1 SGHVS, CDR2 FNYEAQ. Some clones are missing from TCRdb's copy, which holds only in-frame ones; the method was immunoSEQ multiplex PCR. The sample has about 92,000 clones, 75% to 95% seen once. A word on this clone: Its antigen is as yet unknown.

The genes are TRBV7-6 and TRBJ2-1; no clear D gene. The material was CD4+ or CD8+ T cells sorted from blood, obtained in a trial of the OX40 agonist ivuxolimab. This sequence was found in an adult with an advanced solid tumor such as melanoma, head and neck, liver or kidney cancer. CDR3 protein: CASSLAHGQRNEQFF. The CDR3 nucleotides are TGTGCCAGCAGCTTAGCGCACGGCCAACGGAATGAGCAGTTCTTC.